Listed below are T cell receptor beta chains from one sample, sequenced in a study of human T cells and chemical hapten exposure. TCRdb used MiXCR to reprocess the RACE reads, holding one entry per CDR3 protein. Of under 120,000 distinct CDR3 sequences in the sample, about 10% were seen once. The source material was whole blood, sampled in connection with sensitization to the hapten diphenylcyclopropenone (DPC). These receptors all come from a woman in her thirties or forties with alopecia areata. Some clones in this sample may be carry-over from other donors' samples. Each CDR3 is given with its conserved first and last residue. D genes are given only for firm matches. Only part of the rows carry a size: once, few, many, or a class if the clone is expanded.

V gene: TRBV3-1
clone size: NA
D gene: TRBD1
J gene: TRBJ1-4
CDR3 protein: CASSPRGQNNEKLFF
CDR3 DNA: TGTGCCAGCAGCCCCAGGGGACAGAATAATGAAAAACTGTTTTTT

V gene: TRBV9
clone size: NA
D gene: NA
J gene: TRBJ2-6
CDR3 protein: CASSPRGSNGLPGANVLTF
CDR3 DNA: TGTGCCAGCAGCCCCCGGGGGTCAAACGGACTCCCTGGGGCCAACGTCCTGACTTTC

V gene: TRBV4-2
clone size: few
D gene: NA
J gene: TRBJ2-1
CDR3 protein: CASSQDDSRTAYNEQFF
CDR3 DNA: TGTGCCAGCAGCCAAGATGATTCCAGGACAGCCTACAATGAGCAGTTCTTC

V gene: TRBV27
clone size: many
D gene: NA
J gene: TRBJ2-5
CDR3 protein: CASSPRATQETQYF
CDR3 DNA: TGTGCCAGCAGCCCCCGGGCCACCCAAGAGACCCAGTACTTC

V gene: TRBV29-1
clone size: NA
D gene: NA
J gene: TRBJ1-1
CDR3 protein: CSVVGQMNTEAFF
CDR3 DNA: TGCAGCGTTGTAGGACAGATGAACACTGAAGCTTTCTTT

V gene: TRBV19
clone size: NA
D gene: NA
J gene: TRBJ2-7
CDR3 protein: CASSTISGSSYEQYF
CDR3 DNA: TGTGCCAGTAGTACCATATCCGGGAGCTCCTACGAGCAGTACTTC

V gene: TRBV7-8
clone size: many
D gene: TRBD2
J gene: TRBJ2-3
CDR3 protein: CASRLLAGGTDTQYF
CDR3 DNA: TGTGCCAGCAGACTCCTAGCGGGAGGCACAGATACGCAGTATTTT

V gene: TRBV29-1
clone size: many
D gene: TRBD1
J gene: TRBJ2-3
CDR3 protein: CSVETGLGDTQYF
CDR3 DNA: TGCAGCGTCGAGACAGGGTTGGGAGATACGCAGTATTTT

V gene: TRBV5-1
clone size: many
D gene: NA
J gene: TRBJ2-7
CDR3 protein: CASSLLGKEYF
CDR3 DNA: TGCGCCAGCAGCTTGCTGGGAAAGGAGTACTTC

V gene: TRBV29-1
clone size: many
D gene: NA
J gene: TRBJ1-2
CDR3 protein: CSVSGGREYYGYTF
CDR3 DNA: TGCAGCGTCAGCGGGGGGCGGGAATACTATGGCTACACCTTC

V gene: TRBV10-3
clone size: NA
D gene: TRBD2
J gene: TRBJ2-1
CDR3 protein: CAIRVTSGRRDEQFF
CDR3 DNA: TGTGCCATCAGGGTTACTAGCGGGAGGCGGGATGAGCAGTTCTTC

V gene: TRBV20-1
clone size: NA
D gene: TRBD2
J gene: TRBJ2-7
CDR3 protein: CSARDQRGVLREQYF
CDR3 DNA: TGCAGTGCTAGAGACCAGCGGGGGGTTTTGCGGGAGCAGTACTTC

V gene: TRBV29-1
clone size: many
D gene: NA
J gene: TRBJ2-3
CDR3 protein: CSAPGGDTQYF
CDR3 DNA: TGCAGCGCACCAGGGGGGGATACGCAGTATTTT

V gene: TRBV7-9
clone size: many
D gene: NA
J gene: TRBJ2-1
CDR3 protein: CAVGKDGNEQFF
CDR3 DNA: TGTGCTGTGGGGAAGGATGGGAATGAGCAGTTCTTC

V gene: TRBV11-2
clone size: few
D gene: TRBD1
J gene: TRBJ1-1
CDR3 protein: CASSQPGQGAAFF
CDR3 DNA: TGTGCCAGCAGCCAACCGGGACAGGGGGCAGCTTTCTTT

V gene: TRBV10-3
clone size: NA
D gene: TRBD1
J gene: TRBJ1-1
CDR3 protein: CAISDNGQGANTEAFF
CDR3 DNA: TGTGCCATCAGTGATAACGGACAGGGGGCCAACACTGAAGCTTTCTTT

V gene: TRBV29-1
clone size: many
D gene: TRBD2
J gene: TRBJ2-5
CDR3 protein: CSVGGTSGGNQETQYF
CDR3 DNA: TGCAGCGTGGGAGGAACTAGCGGGGGGAACCAAGAGACCCAGTACTTC

V gene: TRBV2
clone size: many
D gene: NA
J gene: TRBJ2-1
CDR3 protein: CASSEWPNISYNEQFF
CDR3 DNA: TGTGCCAGCAGTGAATGGCCAAACATCTCCTACAATGAGCAGTTCTTC

V gene: TRBV7-9
clone size: NA
D gene: TRBD1
J gene: TRBJ2-1
CDR3 protein: CASSLGAGQGPYNEQFF
CDR3 DNA: TGTGCCAGCAGCTTAGGGGCAGGACAGGGCCCCTACAATGAGCAGTTCTTC

V gene: TRBV29-1
clone size: many
D gene: NA
J gene: TRBJ1-1
CDR3 protein: CSVEVPWGSTEAFF
CDR3 DNA: TGCAGCGTTGAAGTTCCGTGGGGGAGCACTGAAGCTTTCTTT

V gene: TRBV6-2/TRBV6-3
clone size: few
D gene: NA
J gene: TRBJ1-6
CDR3 protein: CASSYGDPTNNSPLHF
CDR3 DNA: TGTGCCAGCAGTTACGGGGACCCTACCAATAATTCACCCCTCCACTTT

V gene: TRBV3-1
clone size: few
D gene: NA
J gene: TRBJ2-7
CDR3 protein: CASSRLGYEQYF
CDR3 DNA: TGTGCCAGCAGCCGATTAGGGTACGAGCAGTACTTC

V gene: TRBV5-5
clone size: many
D gene: NA
J gene: TRBJ1-1
CDR3 protein: CASTPDGPEAFF
CDR3 DNA: TGTGCCAGCACACCGGATGGGCCTGAAGCTTTCTTT

V gene: TRBV7-3
clone size: few
D gene: NA
J gene: TRBJ1-1
CDR3 protein: CASSLGVSGAGAFF
CDR3 DNA: TGTGCCAGCAGCTTAGGGGTCAGTGGGGCGGGAGCTTTCTTT

V gene: TRBV28
clone size: few
D gene: TRBD1
J gene: TRBJ1-2
CDR3 protein: CASSPIGTGGPTSKGGYTF
CDR3 DNA: TGTGCCAGCAGCCCAATCGGGACAGGGGGCCCCACCTCTAAGGGGGGCTACACCTTC

V gene: TRBV20-1
clone size: few
D gene: TRBD2
J gene: TRBJ2-1
CDR3 protein: CSALRTSGGSYNEQFF
CDR3 DNA: TGCAGTGCTCTTAGGACTAGCGGGGGTTCCTACAATGAGCAGTTCTTC

V gene: TRBV5-6
clone size: many
D gene: NA
J gene: TRBJ1-2
CDR3 protein: CASSLAVGREERGYTF
CDR3 DNA: TGTGCCAGCAGCTTGGCCGTGGGCAGGGAGGAGAGGGGCTACACCTTC

V gene: TRBV28
clone size: NA
D gene: TRBD2
J gene: TRBJ2-3
CDR3 protein: CASSPLADLSTDTQYF
CDR3 DNA: TGTGCCAGCAGTCCGCTAGCGGACCTTAGCACAGATACGCAGTATTTT

V gene: TRBV2
clone size: many
D gene: NA
J gene: TRBJ1-6
CDR3 protein: CASSAGRFPNSPLHF
CDR3 DNA: TGTGCCAGCAGTGCGGGGCGTTTCCCCAATTCACCCCTCCACTTT

V gene: TRBV14
clone size: NA
D gene: NA
J gene: TRBJ1-1
CDR3 protein: CASSQGQITEAFF
CDR3 DNA: TGTGCCAGCAGCCAAGGACAGATCACTGAAGCTTTCTTT

V gene: TRBV23-1
clone size: NA
D gene: TRBD1
J gene: TRBJ1-5
CDR3 protein: CASSHDGTVINQPQHF
CDR3 DNA: TGCGCCAGCAGTCATGACGGGACAGTCATAAATCAGCCCCAGCATTTT

V gene: TRBV12-3/TRBV12-4
clone size: few
D gene: NA
J gene: TRBJ1-3
CDR3 protein: CASSLLGGSGNTIYF
CDR3 DNA: TGTGCCAGCAGTTTATTAGGGGGTTCTGGAAACACCATATATTTT

V gene: TRBV9
clone size: few
D gene: NA
J gene: TRBJ1-1
CDR3 protein: CASSAGTGRFNAEAFF
CDR3 DNA: TGTGCCAGCAGCGCGGGGACGGGACGCTTCAATGCTGAAGCTTTCTTT

V gene: TRBV20-1
clone size: few
D gene: TRBD2
J gene: TRBJ2-1
CDR3 protein: CSAPPLADTYNEQFF
CDR3 DNA: TGCAGTGCTCCCCCCCTAGCGGATACCTACAATGAGCAGTTCTTC

V gene: TRBV6-5
clone size: NA
D gene: NA
J gene: TRBJ1-1
CDR3 protein: CASTYGVYNTEAFF
CDR3 DNA: TGTGCCAGCACGTACGGCGTGTATAACACTGAAGCTTTCTTT

V gene: TRBV28
clone size: many
D gene: TRBD2
J gene: TRBJ2-1
CDR3 protein: CASSSGSGRPYNEQFF
CDR3 DNA: TGTGCCAGCAGTTCGGGAAGCGGGAGGCCTTACAATGAGCAGTTCTTC

V gene: TRBV23-1
clone size: many
D gene: NA
J gene: TRBJ2-5
CDR3 protein: CASSSTGGPSDETQYF
CDR3 DNA: TGCGCCAGCAGTTCAACCGGGGGGCCATCTGACGAGACCCAGTACTTC